Listed below are T cell receptor beta chains from one sample, sequenced in a study of vaccination effects on CD4 cells after COVID-19. Antigens for these TCRs are unknown. Only in-frame clones appear in the TCRdb table, and some are missing; sequencing was by immunoSEQ multiplex PCR. The sample shows about 16,000 clones, almost 70% of them seen only once. Sample: CD4+ T cells from PBMCs cultured with SARS-CoV-2 spike peptides, taken after COVID-19 vaccination. These receptors all come from a human donor who received a COVID-19 vaccine. The CDR3 runs from the conserved cysteine through the conserved F or W. A D gene is named only where the DNA matches it firmly. A clone size is listed for some rows: how often the clone was seen (once, few, many), or a class if it is expanded.

clone size: NA
V gene: TRBV6-5
D gene: NA
J gene: TRBJ1-6
CDR3 protein: CASSRTAINSPLHF
CDR3 DNA: TGTGCCAGCAGTCGGACAGCAATTAATTCACCCCTCCACTTT

clone size: NA
V gene: TRBV4-1
D gene: TRBD1
J gene: TRBJ1-6
CDR3 protein: CASSPSTGQGFGSPLHF
CDR3 DNA: TGCGCCAGCAGCCCCAGCACGGGACAGGGGTTTGGTTCACCCCTCCACTTT

clone size: NA
V gene: TRBV3-1/TRBV3-2
D gene: NA
J gene: TRBJ1-2
CDR3 protein: CASSQDRGGALDGYTF
CDR3 DNA: TGTGCCAGCAGCCAAGATCGCGGGGGCGCTTTGGATGGCTACACCTTC

clone size: NA
V gene: TRBV18
D gene: TRBD1
J gene: TRBJ2-7
CDR3 protein: CASSSGQGRNYEQYF
CDR3 DNA: TGTGCCAGCTCGTCAGGACAGGGACGGAACTACGAGCAGTACTTC

clone size: NA
V gene: TRBV6-5
D gene: NA
J gene: TRBJ2-1
CDR3 protein: CASSPGTSHFDEQFF
CDR3 DNA: TGTGCCAGCAGTCCCGGGACATCGCACTTCGATGAGCAGTTCTTC

clone size: NA
V gene: TRBV20-1
D gene: NA
J gene: TRBJ2-1
CDR3 protein: CSATLRQQQFF
CDR3 DNA: TGCAGTGCTACCCTCCGGCAACAGCAGTTCTTC

clone size: NA
V gene: TRBV28
D gene: NA
J gene: TRBJ2-5
CDR3 protein: CASSLSYPWETQYF
CDR3 DNA: TGTGCCAGCAGTTTGAGCTACCCTTGGGAGACCCAGTACTTC

clone size: NA
V gene: TRBV10-3
D gene: TRBD1
J gene: TRBJ2-1
CDR3 protein: CAISESSLSGGLYNEQFF
CDR3 DNA: TGTGCCATCAGTGAGTCGTCATTGTCAGGGGGTCTCTACAATGAGCAGTTCTTC

clone size: NA
V gene: TRBV7-8
D gene: NA
J gene: TRBJ1-6
CDR3 protein: CASSLPGRVSPLHF
CDR3 DNA: TGTGCCAGCAGCTTACCGGGGCGGGTTTCACCCCTCCACTTT

clone size: NA
V gene: TRBV6-1
D gene: NA
J gene: TRBJ2-5
CDR3 protein: CASIGRRQVQETQYF
CDR3 DNA: TGTGCTTCAATCGGCCGGCGTCAGGTCCAAGAGACCCAGTACTTC

clone size: NA
V gene: TRBV18
D gene: NA
J gene: TRBJ1-2
CDR3 protein: CASSSRGNYGYTF
CDR3 DNA: TGTGCCAGTTCGTCCAGGGGAAACTATGGCTACACCTTC

clone size: NA
V gene: TRBV19
D gene: NA
J gene: TRBJ2-1
CDR3 protein: CASSFRGLSYNEQFF
CDR3 DNA: TGTGCCAGTAGTTTCAGGGGTCTGTCCTACAATGAGCAGTTCTTC

clone size: NA
V gene: TRBV3-1/TRBV3-2
D gene: NA
J gene: TRBJ2-1
CDR3 protein: CASSQDTTRRQNEQFF
CDR3 DNA: TGTGCCAGCAGCCAAGATACTACCCGAAGACAAAATGAGCAGTTCTTC

clone size: NA
V gene: TRBV19
D gene: NA
J gene: TRBJ2-1
CDR3 protein: CASGVEEQFF
CDR3 DNA: TGTGCCAGTGGCGTGGAGGAGCAGTTCTTC

clone size: NA
V gene: TRBV6-1
D gene: NA
J gene: TRBJ2-6
CDR3 protein: CASSEAGGGANVLTF
CDR3 DNA: TGTGCCAGCAGTGAAGCGGGAGGCGGGGCCAACGTCCTGACTTTC

clone size: NA
V gene: TRBV19
D gene: TRBD1
J gene: TRBJ1-4
CDR3 protein: CASRDRDFSNEKLFF
CDR3 DNA: TGTGCCAGTAGGGACAGGGACTTTTCTAATGAAAAACTGTTTTTT

clone size: NA
V gene: TRBV14
D gene: NA
J gene: TRBJ1-6
CDR3 protein: CASSQVGGRSPLHF
CDR3 DNA: TGTGCCAGCAGCCAAGTTGGGGGCAGATCACCCCTCCACTTT

clone size: few
V gene: TRBV13
D gene: NA
J gene: TRBJ1-3
CDR3 protein: CASSLSGRVPGAGNTIYF
CDR3 DNA: TGTGCCAGCAGCTTATCAGGGCGGGTTCCTGGGGCTGGAAACACCATATATTTT

clone size: NA
V gene: TRBV21-1
D gene: NA
J gene: TRBJ2-5
CDR3 protein: CASGFLPGQKETQYF
CDR3 DNA: TGTGCCAGCGGCTTTCTCCCGGGACAGAAAGAGACCCAGTACTTC

clone size: NA
V gene: TRBV4-3
D gene: TRBD1
J gene: TRBJ2-3
CDR3 protein: CASSQSGQGVTDTQYF
CDR3 DNA: TGCGCCAGCAGCCAAAGTGGACAGGGGGTCACAGATACGCAGTATTTT

clone size: NA
V gene: TRBV6-5
D gene: TRBD2
J gene: TRBJ2-5
CDR3 protein: CASRLLAGQETQYF
CDR3 DNA: TGTGCCAGCAGACTACTAGCGGGACAAGAGACCCAGTACTTC

clone size: NA
V gene: TRBV21-1
D gene: NA
J gene: TRBJ2-2
CDR3 protein: CASSKPGQGAIGELFF
CDR3 DNA: TGTGCCAGCAGCAAACCGGGACAGGGGGCGATCGGGGAGCTGTTTTTT